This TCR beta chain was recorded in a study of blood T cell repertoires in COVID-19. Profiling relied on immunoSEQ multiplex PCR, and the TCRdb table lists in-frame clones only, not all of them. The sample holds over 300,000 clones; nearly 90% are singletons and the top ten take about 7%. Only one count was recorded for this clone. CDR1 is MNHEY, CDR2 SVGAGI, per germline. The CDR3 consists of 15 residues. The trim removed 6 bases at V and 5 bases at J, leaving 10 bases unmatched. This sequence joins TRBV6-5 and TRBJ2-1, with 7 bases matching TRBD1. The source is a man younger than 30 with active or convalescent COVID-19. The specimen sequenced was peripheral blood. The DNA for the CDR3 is TGTGCCAGCAGACAGAAGAGGGGGCGCGACAATGAGCAGTTCTTC. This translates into CASRQKRGRDNEQFF.